The 10 T cell receptor beta chains below come from one sample, sequenced in a study of cytomegalovirus exposure and HLA in healthy donors (dated by TCRdb to about 2017). Libraries were prepared through the immunoSEQ multiplex PCR assay. This immuneACCESS table, as held by TCRdb, lists in-frame sequences with V and J called but not all clones. Of the missing ones, under half trace to an unresolved V gene in checked studies; the others have no known cause. The sample profile shows about 130,000 clones; roughly nine tenths of them were found once. The ten largest account for about 1.1% of the sample. Sequenced input: PBMCs. Receptor source: a woman aged 18-29 years in good health and CMV-seronegative.

V is TRBV5-1 and J is TRBJ2-7; D is ambiguous. The germline CDR1 and CDR2 sequences are SGHRS and YFSETQ. V gave up 0 bases and J gave up 3 bases, with 10 bases separating them. The CDR3 contains 14 residues. CDR3 residues: CASSLDASNYEQYV. The CDR3 nucleotides are TGCGCCAGCAGCTTGGACGCCAGCAACTACGAGCAGTACGTC.

This clone was recorded once. This chain joins TRBV11-2 and TRBJ2-7; 7 bases agree with TRBD2. CDR1 SGHAT and CDR2 FQNNGV come from the germline V gene. V gave up 2 bases and J gave up 0 bases; unmatched junction bases: 16. The CDR3 loop spans 19 amino acids. CDR3 loop: CASSLIRGKRGVISYEQYF. The CDR3 DNA follows: TGTGCCAGCAGCTTAATTCGTGGAAAACGGGGGGTCATCTCCTACGAGCAGTACTTC.

This rearrangement joins TRBV28 to TRBJ2-7, with TRBD1 matching 9 bases. In germline, CDR1 is MDHEN, CDR2 SYDVKM. The CDR3 runs 14 residues. V lost 7 bases and J lost 2; bases outside the gene matches: 6. The CDR3 loop is CASTRDRVTYEQYF. The CDR3 bases are TGTGCCAGCACCCGGGACAGGGTTACCTACGAGCAGTACTTC. Full variable domain (rest looked up from reference TRBV28 and TRBJ2-7): DVKVTQSSRYLVKRTGEKVFLECVQDMDHENMFWYRQDPGLGLRLIYFSYDVKMKEKGDIPEGYSVSREKKERFSLILESASTNQTSMYLCASTRDRVTYEQYFGPGTRLTVT.

The rearrangement uses TRBV7-9 and TRBJ2-7, with 8 bases lining up with TRBD2. CDR3 length: 17 amino acids. V shed 3 bases, J shed 0 bases, and the junction held 10 bases outside the gene matches. CDR1 is SEHNR, CDR2 FQNEAQ, per germline (reference sequence). The CDR3 nucleotides are TGTGCCAGCAGCTTCCCTCCGGGGGGGCCCTTCTCCTACGAGCAGTACTTC. Its translation: CASSFPPGGPFSYEQYF. The whole variable domain, filled in from reference TRBV7-9 and TRBJ2-7, reads DTGVSQNPRHKITKRGQNVTFRCDPISEHNRLYWYRQTLGQGPEFLTYFQNEAQLEKSRLLSDRFSAERPKGSFSTLEIQRTEQGDSAMYLCASSFPPGGPFSYEQYFGPGTRLTVT.

This chain connects TRBV18 to TRBJ2-7; the match to TRBD1 covers 8 bases. CDR3 length: 14 residues. Germline values: CDR1 KGHSH, CDR2 LQKENI. V trimming: 3 bases; J trimming: 3 bases; junction bases outside the gene matches: 4. CDR3 protein: CASSPQGALYEQYV. Here the CDR3 DNA reads TGTGCCAGCTCACCCCAGGGGGCGCTCTACGAGCAGTACGTC.

CDR3: CASSVTGGDVYGYTF. The CDR3 DNA reads as TGTGCCAGCAGTGTCACAGGGGGCGATGTCTATGGCTACACCTTC. The chain is built from TRBV27 and TRBJ1-2; 9 nucleotides match TRBD1. Germline V gene data show CDR1 as MNHEY and CDR2 as SMNVEV (reference sequence). The junction had 8 bases not matched to a gene; V was cut back by 5 bases and J by 4 bases. The CDR3 extends over 15 amino acids.

The chain carries TRBV27 and TRBJ2-6; the match to TRBD1 covers 9 bases. Trimming cost V 4 bases and J 2 bases; bases outside gene matches: 6. In germline, CDR1 is MNHEY, CDR2 SMNVEV (reference sequence). CDR3 length equals 17 residues. In DNA form, the CDR3 reads TGTGCCAGCAGTTCCCAGACAGGGGGTGCTGGGGCCAACGTCCTGACTTTC. Translation: CASSSQTGGAGANVLTF.

This rearrangement joins TRBV6-1 to TRBJ2-5, with 8 bases fitting TRBD1. The germline gives CDR1 MNHNS, CDR2 SASEGT. The CDR3 spans 13 residues. The V gene end was trimmed by 6 bases and the J gene end by 2 bases; junction bases not matched to a gene: 2. CDR3 DNA: TGTGCCAGCAGGACAGGGGATCAAGAGACCCAGTACTTC. Translation: CASRTGDQETQYF.

This chain uses TRBV29-1 with TRBJ2-2; a possible D gene is TRBD1 (5 bases). Trimming removed 8 bases from V and 0 bases from J, with 13 bases in between. The CDR3 loop spans 14 amino acids. Germline V lookup: CDR1 SQVTM, CDR2 ANQGSEA. The CDR3 DNA is TGCAGCACCAGACAGAGCTCGAACACCGGGGAGCTGTTTTTT. Translating it yields CSTRQSSNTGELFF.

This clone has only a few counts. The V and J genes are TRBV7-6 and TRBJ2-7; 13 nucleotides match TRBD2. CDR3 length: 14 residues. V lost 5 bases to trimming and J lost 6 bases; unmatched junction nucleotides: 4. Germline V gene data show CDR1 as SGHVS and CDR2 as FNYEAQ. The CDR3 region is CASSPRLAGGEQYF. The CDR3, as DNA: TGTGCCAGCAGCCCGCGACTAGCGGGAGGCGAGCAGTACTTC.